Listed below are T cell receptor beta chains from one sample, sequenced in a study of response to subunit inactivated influenza vaccine. TCRdb analysed the RT-PCR reads with MiXCR anew, one entry per CDR3 protein. The sample holds about 650,000 distinct CDR3 sequences, more than 15% seen once. This material consisted of PBMCs from blood, taken about 12 days after vaccination. These receptors came from a man aged 50-60 years who received an inactivated influenza vaccine. The CDR3 runs from the conserved cysteine through the conserved F or W. A D gene is named only where the DNA matches it firmly. A clone size is listed for some rows: how often the clone was seen (once, few, many), or a class if it is expanded.

CDR3 length	J gene	V gene	D gene	clone size	CDR3 protein	CDR3 DNA
15	TRBJ2-2	TRBV5-1	TRBD1	many	CASSSGQGGTGELFF	TGCGCCAGCAGCTCTGGACAGGGAGGAACCGGGGAGCTGTTTTTT
16	TRBJ2-1	TRBV28	TRBD2	many	CASSLLTSGTYNEQFF	TGTGCCAGCAGTTTACTGACTAGCGGAACCTACAATGAGCAGTTCTTC
14	TRBJ2-7	TRBV27	NA	NA	CASSLDSSPYEQYF	TGTGCCAGCAGTTTAGATTCCAGCCCCTACGAGCAGTACTTC
15	TRBJ2-7	TRBV15	NA	NA	CATSREKVVFYEQYF	TGTGCCACCAGCAGAGAAAAGGTAGTCTTCTACGAGCAGTACTTC
10	TRBJ1-2	TRBV20-1	NA	many	CSAQGNGYTF	TGCAGTGCTCAGGGTAACGGCTACACCTTC
13	TRBJ1-3	TRBV24-1	TRBD1	NA	CATQGQGMDTIYF	TGTGCCACCCAGGGACAGGGGATGGACACCATATATTTT
14	TRBJ2-1	TRBV9	TRBD2	NA	CASSSTGGRREQFF	TGTGCCAGCAGCTCCACGGGGGGAAGGCGTGAGCAGTTCTTC
17	TRBJ2-2	TRBV29-1	TRBD2	NA	CSVILGLAGVKTGELFF	TGCAGCGTTATTTTAGGACTAGCGGGGGTGAAAACCGGGGAGCTGTTTTTT
13	TRBJ1-1	TRBV6-6	NA	NA	CASRWGANTEAFF	TGTGCCAGTCGGTGGGGCGCGAACACTGAAGCTTTCTTT
18	TRBJ1-6	TRBV28	NA	NA	CASSFPAGTSSYNSPLHF	TGTGCCAGCAGTTTCCCGGCAGGGACGAGCTCCTATAATTCACCCCTCCACTTT
15	TRBJ2-3	TRBV24-1	TRBD2	many	CATSVGGGGTDTQYF	TGTGCCACCAGTGTTGGGGGGGGAGGCACAGATACGCAGTATTTT
15	TRBJ1-1	TRBV29-1	TRBD1	few	CSVGYRGPANTEAFF	TGCAGCGTTGGCTACAGGGGTCCCGCGAACACTGAAGCTTTCTTT
16	TRBJ2-3	TRBV20-1	TRBD2	few	CSARDGASGYTDTQYF	TGCAGTGCTAGAGATGGGGCTAGCGGGTACACAGATACGCAGTATTTT
14	TRBJ1-4	TRBV15	NA	NA	CATSRVRVGEKLFF	TGTGCCACCAGCAGAGTCCGGGTGGGCGAAAAACTGTTTTTT
19	TRBJ2-3	TRBV27	TRBD2	NA	CASSLSIPGLAGGLDTQYF	TGTGCCAGCAGTTTATCAATCCCGGGACTAGCGGGGGGGTTAGATACGCAGTATTTT
15	TRBJ2-3	TRBV7-6	NA	NA	CASSRQSGYTDTQYF	TGTGCCAGCAGCCGACAGAGCGGTTACACAGATACGCAGTATTTT
15	TRBJ2-3	TRBV20-1	TRBD2	NA	CSALRLAGSADTQYF	TGCAGTGCCCTTAGACTAGCGGGGTCTGCTGATACGCAGTATTTT
13	TRBJ1-6	TRBV7-2	NA	many	CASSLEGSSPLHF	TGTGCCAGCAGCTTAGAGGGGTCCTCACCCCTCCACTTT
15	TRBJ2-7	TRBV4-1	NA	many	CASSQDRYTGYEQYF	TGCGCCAGCAGCCAAGACCGGTATACTGGCTACGAGCAGTACTTC
15	TRBJ2-5	TRBV12-3/TRBV12-4	NA	many	CASSLALHRGETQYF	TGTGCCAGCAGTTTAGCGCTGCACCGGGGGGAGACCCAGTACTTC
14	TRBJ2-7	TRBV21-1	NA	NA	CASSKQGLSYEQYF	TGTGCCAGCAGCAAACAGGGCCTCTCCTACGAGCAGTACTTC
15	TRBJ1-5	TRBV3-1	NA	NA	CVSSQDVGDNQPQHF	TGTGTCAGCAGCCAAGACGTAGGGGACAATCAGCCCCAGCATTTT
14	TRBJ2-3	TRBV7-2	NA	few	CASSSTASTDTQYF	TGTGCCAGCAGCTCGACTGCTAGCACAGATACGCAGTATTTT
15	TRBJ2-3	TRBV5-1	NA	many	CASSLVGRSTDTQYF	TGCGCCAGCAGCTTGGTGGGCAGAAGCACAGATACGCAGTATTTT
11	TRBJ2-2	TRBV3-1	NA	many	CASSPTGELFF	TGTGCCAGCAGCCCCACCGGGGAGCTGTTTTTT
15	TRBJ1-3	TRBV7-2	NA	NA	CASSPQGTSGNTIYF	TGTGCCAGCAGCCCCCAAGGGACCTCTGGAAACACCATATATTTT
13	TRBJ2-5	TRBV20-1	NA	NA	CSASHLLQETQYF	TGCAGTGCTAGTCATCTCCTCCAAGAGACCCAGTACTTC
12	TRBJ1-1	TRBV2	NA	few	CASIIEGPGAFF	TGTGCCAGCATAATTGAGGGGCCTGGGGCTTTCTTT
18	TRBJ2-1	TRBV6-1	TRBD2	NA	CASSEPEVSGRGYNEQFF	TGTGCCAGCAGTGAACCGGAGGTTAGCGGGAGAGGCTACAATGAGCAGTTCTTC
13	TRBJ2-3	TRBV11-2	NA	NA	CASSLQLKDTQYF	TGTGCCAGCAGCTTACAACTTAAAGATACGCAGTATTTT
16	TRBJ2-1	TRBV12-3/TRBV12-4	TRBD2	few	CASRDSTSGSYNEQFF	TGTGCCAGCAGGGACTCGACTAGCGGCTCCTACAATGAGCAGTTCTTC
15	TRBJ2-5	TRBV5-1	TRBD1	few	CASTKGTGRGETQYF	TGCGCCAGCACCAAGGGGACAGGGAGAGGAGAGACCCAGTACTTC
15	TRBJ2-4	TRBV20-1	NA	NA	CSASGRRIAKNIQYF	TGCAGTGCTTCCGGCCGGAGGATAGCCAAAAACATTCAGTACTTC
14	TRBJ2-4	TRBV20-1	NA	many	CSAPGRGNKNIQYF	TGCAGTGCACCGGGGAGGGGGAACAAAAACATTCAGTACTTC
15	TRBJ2-1	TRBV29-1	NA	NA	CSVEEGYLSYNEQFF	TGCAGCGTTGAAGAGGGGTACCTATCCTACAATGAGCAGTTCTTC
13	TRBJ2-1	TRBV10-2	TRBD1	NA	CASRDRVDNEQFF	TGCGCCAGCAGGGACAGGGTGGACAATGAGCAGTTCTTC
16	TRBJ2-1	TRBV7-3	NA	many	CASSLTGGTFYNEQFF	TGTGCCAGCAGCTTAACCGGCGGGACTTTCTACAATGAGCAGTTCTTC
14	TRBJ2-3	TRBV12-3/TRBV12-4	NA	many	CASSPGTSRDTQYF	TGTGCCAGCAGCCCGGGCACAAGCCGGGATACGCAGTATTTT
14	TRBJ2-4	TRBV6-4	NA	NA	CASSPSVSSDIQYF	TGTGCCAGCAGTCCTAGCGTGAGCTCAGACATTCAGTACTTC
13	TRBJ2-7	TRBV10-3	NA	NA	CAISDGQPYEQYF	TGTGCCATCAGTGATGGACAGCCATACGAGCAGTACTTC
13	TRBJ1-2	TRBV6-1	NA	few	CASSKGLKYGYTF	TGTGCCAGCAGTAAGGGACTGAAGTATGGCTACACCTTC
15	TRBJ2-7	TRBV11-2	NA	NA	CASSLENHNSYEQYF	TGTGCCAGCAGCTTAGAGAACCACAACTCCTACGAGCAGTACTTC
16	TRBJ2-5	TRBV5-5	NA	NA	CASSQRPPSAGETQYF	TGTGCCAGCAGCCAACGACCGCCATCCGCGGGGGAGACCCAGTACTTC
14	TRBJ2-7	TRBV6-1	TRBD2	many	CASSRGGVGYEQYF	TGTGCCAGCAGCCGCGGGGGGGTCGGCTACGAGCAGTACTTC
15	TRBJ2-3	TRBV12-3/TRBV12-4	NA	few	CASSLNPGVADTQYF	TGTGCCAGCAGTCTAAACCCAGGGGTGGCAGATACGCAGTATTTT
17	TRBJ2-6	TRBV5-1	TRBD1	few	CASSLQGTPGGANVLTF	TGCGCCAGCAGCTTACAGGGGACCCCTGGGGGGGCCAACGTCCTGACTTTC
14	TRBJ1-5	TRBV20-1	NA	few	CSAVEALGNQPQHF	TGCAGTGCCGTAGAGGCTCTGGGCAATCAGCCCCAGCATTTT
14	TRBJ2-3	TRBV7-2	NA	many	CASSLVGGTDTQYF	TGCGCCAGCAGCTTGGTTGGGGGCACAGATACGCAGTATTTT
19	TRBJ2-5	TRBV14	TRBD1	NA	CASSPNIGGLKYLQETQYF	TGTGCCAGCAGCCCGAATATAGGGGGCCTGAAGTATCTACAAGAGACCCAGTACTTC
16	TRBJ1-3	TRBV12-3/TRBV12-4	NA	few	CASSHSDYLHGNTIYF	TGTGCCAGCAGTCACTCCGACTATCTTCACGGAAACACCATATATTTT